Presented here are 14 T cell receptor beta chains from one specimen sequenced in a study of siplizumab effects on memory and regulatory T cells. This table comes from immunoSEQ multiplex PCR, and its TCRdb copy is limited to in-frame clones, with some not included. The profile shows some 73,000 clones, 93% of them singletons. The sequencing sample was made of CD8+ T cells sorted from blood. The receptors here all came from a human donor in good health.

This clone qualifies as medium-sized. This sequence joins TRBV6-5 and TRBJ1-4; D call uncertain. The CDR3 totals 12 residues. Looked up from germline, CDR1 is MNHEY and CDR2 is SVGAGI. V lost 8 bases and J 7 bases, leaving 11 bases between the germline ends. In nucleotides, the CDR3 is TGTGCCAGCGGAGGGATCGGTGAAAAACTGTTTTTT. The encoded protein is CASGGIGEKLFF.

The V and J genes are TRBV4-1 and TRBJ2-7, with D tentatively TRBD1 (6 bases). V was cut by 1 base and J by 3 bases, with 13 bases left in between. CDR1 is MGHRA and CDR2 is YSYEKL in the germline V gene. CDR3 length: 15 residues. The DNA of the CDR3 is TGCGCCAGCAGCCAAGGAGGGACACCAGGCTACGAGCAGTACTTC. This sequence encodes CASSQGGTPGYEQYF.

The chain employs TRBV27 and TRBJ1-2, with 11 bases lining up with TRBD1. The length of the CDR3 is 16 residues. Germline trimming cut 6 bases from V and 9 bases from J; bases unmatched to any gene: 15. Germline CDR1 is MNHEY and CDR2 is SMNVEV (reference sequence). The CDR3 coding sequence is TGTGCCAGCAGCACCCCATCGGACAGGGGGCGATTCCGCTACACCTTC. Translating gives CASSTPSDRGRFRYTF.

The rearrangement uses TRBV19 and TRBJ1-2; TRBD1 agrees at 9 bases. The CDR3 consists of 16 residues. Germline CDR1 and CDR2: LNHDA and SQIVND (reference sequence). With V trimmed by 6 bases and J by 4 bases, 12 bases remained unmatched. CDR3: CASSPTKGQGAYGYTF. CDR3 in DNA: TGTGCCAGTAGCCCTACCAAGGGACAGGGAGCCTATGGCTACACCTTC.

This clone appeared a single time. CDR3 amino acids: CASSDSEGSSEAFF. In DNA form, the CDR3 reads TGTGCCAGCAGTGACTCGGAGGGGTCAAGTGAAGCTTTCTTT. V and J are TRBV6-4 and TRBJ1-1, with D possibly matching TRBD1 (5 bases). Germline V gene lookup returns CDR1 MRHNA and CDR2 SNTAGT. The CDR3 covers 14 residues. Deletions cut 0 bases from V and 7 bases from J, with 12 bases between.

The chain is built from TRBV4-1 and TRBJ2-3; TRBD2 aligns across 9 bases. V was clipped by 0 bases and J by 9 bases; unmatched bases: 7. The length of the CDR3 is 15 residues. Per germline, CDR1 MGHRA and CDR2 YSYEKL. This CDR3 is CASSQDGGGAGTQYF. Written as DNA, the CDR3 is TGCGCCAGCAGCCAAGATGGCGGGGGGGCAGGGACGCAGTATTTT.

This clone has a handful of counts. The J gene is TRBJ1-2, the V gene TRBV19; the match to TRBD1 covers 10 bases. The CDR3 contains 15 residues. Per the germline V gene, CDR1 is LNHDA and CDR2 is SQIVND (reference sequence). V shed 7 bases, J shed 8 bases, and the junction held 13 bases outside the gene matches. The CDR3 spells CASTPGQGPSGGYTF. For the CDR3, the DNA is TGTGCCAGTACCCCGGGACAGGGGCCCTCCGGAGGCTACACCTTC.

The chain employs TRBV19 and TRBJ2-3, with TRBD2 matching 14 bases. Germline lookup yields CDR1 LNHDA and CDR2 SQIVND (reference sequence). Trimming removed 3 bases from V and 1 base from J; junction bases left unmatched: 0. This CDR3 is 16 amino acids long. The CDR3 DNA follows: TGTGCCAGTAGTATGACTAGCGGGGGGGGCACAGATACGCAGTATTTT. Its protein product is CASSMTSGGGTDTQYF.

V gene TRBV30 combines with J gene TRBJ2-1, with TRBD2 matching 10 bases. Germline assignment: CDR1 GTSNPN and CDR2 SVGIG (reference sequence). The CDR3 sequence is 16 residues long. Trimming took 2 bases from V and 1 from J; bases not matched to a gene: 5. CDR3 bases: TGTGCCTGGAGTCCGGAAGCGGGGGGGTCCTACAATGAGCAGTTCTTC. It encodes CAWSPEAGGSYNEQFF.

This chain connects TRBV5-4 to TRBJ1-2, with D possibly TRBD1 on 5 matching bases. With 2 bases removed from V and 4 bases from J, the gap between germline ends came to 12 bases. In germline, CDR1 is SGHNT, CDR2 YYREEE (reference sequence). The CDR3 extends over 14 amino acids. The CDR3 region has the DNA TGTGCCAGCAGCTTCGAGACAGAGATCTATGGCTACACCTTC. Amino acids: CASSFETEIYGYTF.

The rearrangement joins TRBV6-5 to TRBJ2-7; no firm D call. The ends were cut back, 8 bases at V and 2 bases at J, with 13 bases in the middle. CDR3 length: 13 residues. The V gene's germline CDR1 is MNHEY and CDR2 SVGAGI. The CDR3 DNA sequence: TGTGCCAGCGGCCGGAGCCGTCCCTACGAGCAGTACTTC. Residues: CASGRSRPYEQYF.

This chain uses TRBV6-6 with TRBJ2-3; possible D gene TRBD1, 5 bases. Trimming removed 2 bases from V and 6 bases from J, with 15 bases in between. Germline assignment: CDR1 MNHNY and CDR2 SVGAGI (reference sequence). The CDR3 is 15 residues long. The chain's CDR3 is CASSYSQGGTDTQYF. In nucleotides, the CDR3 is TGTGCCAGCAGTTACAGCCAGGGTGGAACGGATACGCAGTATTTT.

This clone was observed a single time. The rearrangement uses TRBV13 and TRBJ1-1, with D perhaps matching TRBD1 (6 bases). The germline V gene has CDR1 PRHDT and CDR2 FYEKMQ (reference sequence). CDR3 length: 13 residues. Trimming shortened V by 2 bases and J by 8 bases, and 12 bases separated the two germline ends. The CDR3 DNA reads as TGTGCCAGCAGCTTATACGAGGACAGAGAAGCTTTCTTT. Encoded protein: CASSLYEDREAFF.

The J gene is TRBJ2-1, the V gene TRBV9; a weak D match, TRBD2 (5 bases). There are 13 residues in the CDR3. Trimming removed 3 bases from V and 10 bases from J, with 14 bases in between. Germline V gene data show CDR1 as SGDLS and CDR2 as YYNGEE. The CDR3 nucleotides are TGTGCCAGCAGCGCATCTGGCGGGCTGGAGCAGTTCTTC. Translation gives CASSASGGLEQFF.